This TCR beta chain was identified during a study of blood T cell repertoires in COVID-19 (dated by TCRdb to the early 2020s). Broadly, across the study: Collaborator samples came from the United States, Italy and Spain and covered acute and convalescent phases of COVID-19. The material from the prospective study consisted of cDNA or gDNA derived from T cells, B-cell-depleted T cells, or PBMCs. Subjects who had been exposed to COVID-19, were actively infected with it, or had recovered from it provided the deeply sampled blood TCRbeta repertoires that made up the dataset. The repertoires were made available in a free public database intended to serve as a resource for research on the immune response to SARS-CoV-2. Samples came from the ongoing ImmuneRACE study (first 160 participants) plus 1,254 subjects from 6 global collaborators. The sample metadata nearly always contained a de-identified subject ID, COVID-19 status, age in years and sex. Where available, HLA class I and class II types were taken from metadata supplied by the sample provider and were not determined by assay-based typing. What the authors observed across the whole study: The quantity of clinical and demographic metadata differed by source and by participant and was supplied without curation.

The CDR3 has 12 amino acids, counting the end cysteine and phenylalanine. The only DNA kept is the CDR3, 36 bases in frame from the first base. At the junction V is shortened by 9 bases and J by 2 bases; bases outside the gene matches: 2. The germline V gene (reference sequence) provides CDR1 MNHEY and CDR2 SMNVEV. With regard to this clone: What this receptor recognizes is not known. No per-base quality is available; no much larger clone lies one base away.

Collaborating institutions collected whole blood in K2EDTA tubes following their own protocols. Collaborator samples were shipped for TCRbeta analysis as frozen whole blood, isolated PBMCs, or DNA extracted from either sample type. TCRbeta CDR3 regions were amplified from genomic DNA by means of the immunoSEQ Assay, a bias-controlled multiplex PCR. The authors' analysis ran thus. Nucleated cell counts per sample were estimated from amplification of reference gene primers within the assay. To quantify the absolute abundance of each unique TCRbeta CDR3 rearrangement, sequence reads were collapsed and filtered. For each sample, productive Simpson clonality was calculated by taking the square root of Simpson's diversity index across productive rearrangements. The table was pulled from immuneACCESS by TCRdb, which kept in-frame rearrangements only. Such tables lose some clones; where checked, under half of the loss comes from unresolved V genes, and the rest has no known cause. The V and J calls and clone size were taken over from that table, and D and trimming were inferred from the DNA. The table for this sample lists approximately 100,000 clones; 75% to 90% of them were counted only once. The ten largest clones represent approximately 15% of the sample.

The material sequenced was peripheral blood. The source of this sequence is a woman of 80 years or more with active or convalescent COVID-19. The chain was built from TRBV27 and TRBJ2-7; the junction holds 9 bases that match TRBD1. The sequenced DNA is TGTGCCAGAGGACAGGGGCCCTACGAGCAGTACTTC. Its protein is CARGQGPYEQYF.